This entry is about one T cell receptor beta chain. The libraries of TRB cDNA were constructed through 5' RACE using UMI labels. TCRdb re-called the 5' RACE reads and gives one entry per CDR3 protein, without DNA. This listing includes about 80,000 distinct CDR3 sequences. CDR3 length: 12 residues. The germline gives CDR1 SEHNR, CDR2 FQNEAQ (reference sequence). The data stem from a study of CXCR3-negative and CXCR3-positive naive CD8 T cells. The sequenced material came from naive CXCR3- CD8+ T cells from blood. The subset denotes: CD45RO-CCR7+CD27+CD95- naive CD8+ T cells lacking CXCR3 (TNR3-). This chain uses TRBV7-9 with TRBJ1-2; TCRdb returns TRBD1, unconfirmable since there is no DNA. This sequence was found in a human donor in good health. Some clones in this sample may be carry-over from other donors' samples. Here the CDR3 reads CASSYDSYGYTF. Looking up the rest from reference TRBV7-9 and TRBJ1-2 gives the full variable domain: DTGVSQNPRHKITKRGQNVTFRCDPISEHNRLYWYRQTLGQGPEFLTYFQNEAQLEKSRLLSDRFSAERPKGSFSTLEIQRTEQGDSAMYLCASSYDSYGYTFGSGTRLTVV.